The next 27 T cell receptor beta chains were all read from a single sample in a study of response to subunit inactivated influenza vaccine. A single record per CDR3 protein comes from TCRdb applying MiXCR to the RT-PCR reads. In the table there are 700,000 to 800,000 distinct CDR3 sequences, about a fifth of which are singletons. This material consisted of PBMCs from blood, taken 4 to 6 days after vaccination. The receptors here all came from a man in his forties or fifties who received an inactivated influenza vaccine.

Only a few counts were recorded for this clonotype. The genes are TRBV7-2 and TRBJ2-3; 10 bases are shared with TRBD2. V lost 0 bases and J lost 5; bases outside the gene matches: 5. This CDR3 region has 16 residues. Germline CDR1 SGHTA, CDR2 FQGNSA. CDR3 DNA: TGTGCCAGCAGCTTAGCTCGTCTAGCGGGAGTAGATACGCAGTATTTT. Translation gives CASSLARLAGVDTQYF.

The V and J genes are TRBV20-1 and TRBJ2-3, with 11 bases identical to TRBD2. The germline V gene has CDR1 DFQATT and CDR2 SNEGSKA (reference sequence). The ends lost 8 bases at V and 4 bases at J; junction bases unmatched: 17. The CDR3 length is 17 residues. The CDR3 loop reads CSSDPGIAGGPADTQYF. The CDR3 coding sequence is TGCAGTAGCGACCCAGGAATAGCGGGAGGGCCAGCAGATACGCAGTATTTT.

The rearrangement joins TRBV11-3 to TRBJ2-1; D could derive from TRBD1 or TRBD2 (5 bases each). V was cut by 1 base and J by 10 bases, with 14 bases left in between. CDR3 length: 14 residues. Looked up from germline, CDR1 is SGHNT and CDR2 is YENEEA. CDR3 DNA: TGTGCCAGCAGCTTAGTGGGGACCGCGCCCGAGCAGTTCTTC. Translating it yields CASSLVGTAPEQFF.

This clonotype was counted a few times. V and J are TRBV7-6 and TRBJ1-6; possibly TRBD1 for D (6 bases). Germline CDR1 reads SGHVS; CDR2 reads FNYEAQ. Trimming cost V 1 base and J 10 bases, with 14 bases left between them. There are 15 residues in the CDR3. Here the CDR3 DNA reads TGTGCCAGCAGCTTAGAACAGGGACCTACCTCACCCCTCCACTTT. Translating gives CASSLEQGPTSPLHF.

The V call is TRBV5-1, the J call TRBJ2-7; 8 bases are shared with TRBD1. The CDR3 has 14 residues. Germline CDR1 is SGHRS and CDR2 is YFSETQ. V was clipped by 3 bases and J by 2 bases; unmatched bases: 4. The CDR3 is CASSWGTGPYEQYF. The CDR3 DNA reads TGCGCCAGCAGCTGGGGGACAGGTCCCTACGAGCAGTACTTC.

This clonotype was recorded a few times. The rearrangement uses TRBV9 and TRBJ2-2, with TRBD2 matching over 7 bases. V trimming: 4 bases; J trimming: 1 base; junction bases outside the gene matches: 4. Germline V CDR1 and CDR2: SGDLS, YYNGEE. The CDR3 has 15 residues. CDR3 DNA sequence: TGTGCCAGCAGCCAGGGAGGGGTGAACACCGGGGAGCTGTTTTTT. This encodes CASSQGGVNTGELFF.

The chain has TRBV7-9 and TRBJ2-1; D tentatively fits TRBD1 or TRBD2 (5 bases each). V dropped 5 bases and J dropped 10 bases, with 15 bases sitting between them. From germline, CDR1 is SEHNR and CDR2 FQNEAQ (reference sequence). The CDR3 consists of 13 residues. CDR3 protein: CASSPTGPHEQFF. DNA of the CDR3: TGTGCCAGCAGCCCCACGGGGCCTCACGAGCAGTTCTTC.

In its sample, this clonotype was seen many times. This chain uses TRBV20-1 with TRBJ2-7, with unresolved D. V was trimmed by 3 bases and J by 0 bases, leaving 12 bases between them. The V gene's germline CDR1 is DFQATT and CDR2 SNEGSKA (reference sequence). The length of the CDR3 is 14 residues. Written as DNA, the CDR3 is TGCAGTGCTAGGGTATCGGGTGGCTCCTACGAGCAGTACTTC. Translated: CSARVSGGSYEQYF.

Ten or more counts support this clonotype. The J gene is TRBJ2-1, the V gene TRBV4-3, with TRBD2 matching 11 bases. This CDR3 contains 15 residues. The trim removed 1 base at V and 13 bases at J, leaving 9 bases unmatched. Germline V gene lookup returns CDR1 LGHNA and CDR2 YSLEER. The CDR3 loop is CASSQVGTSGAFQFF. The CDR3 coding sequence is TGCGCCAGCAGCCAAGTCGGGACTAGCGGAGCCTTCCAGTTCTTC.

This clonotype was seen more than once but under ten times. The chain carries TRBV4-2 and TRBJ2-1; no firm D call. There are 15 residues in the CDR3. V was shortened by 1 base and J by 0 bases, with 7 bases between the two germline ends. Germline V lookup: CDR1 LGHNA, CDR2 YNFKEQ. CDR3 sequence (DNA): TGTGCCAGCAGCCAAGGAATAAGCTCCTACAATGAGCAGTTCTTC. As protein: CASSQGISSYNEQFF.

The table lists this clonotype with many counts. This chain joins TRBV25-1 and TRBJ2-1, with TRBD2 matching over 7 bases. The V gene end was trimmed by 4 bases and the J gene end by 4 bases; junction bases not matched to a gene: 4. Germline V lookup: CDR1 MGHDK, CDR2 SYGVNS. This CDR3 has 14 amino acids. The CDR3 loop is CASSGAGVYNEQFF. CDR3 bases: TGTGCCAGCAGTGGTGCGGGGGTATACAATGAGCAGTTCTTC.

This clonotype occurred a few times. V and J are TRBV18 and TRBJ1-4; D gene ambiguous. Deletions cut 3 bases from V and 7 bases from J, with 6 bases between. The CDR3 totals 12 residues. Germline CDR1 and CDR2: KGHSH and LQKENI. CDR3 sequence (DNA): TGTGCCAGCTCACCTCGACGTGAAAAACTGTTTTTT. It codes for CASSPRREKLFF. The full variable domain, in which reference TRBV18 and TRBJ1-4 provide the parts outside the CDR3, is NAGVMQNPRHLVRRRGQEARLRCSPMKGHSHVYWYRQLPEEGLKFMVYLQKENIIDESGMPKERFSAEFPKEGPSILRIQQVVRGDSAAYFCASSPRREKLFFGSGTQLSVL.

This clonotype was counted many times. The V gene is TRBV15, the J gene TRBJ2-5, with D tentatively TRBD1 (5 bases). Germline CDR1 LNHNV, CDR2 YYDKDF (reference sequence). The V gene lost 0 bases and the J gene lost 4 bases, with 6 bases spanning the gap. The CDR3 is 13 residues long. This CDR3 reads CATSRDQGETQYF. CDR3 nucleotide sequence: TGTGCCACCAGCAGAGATCAGGGAGAGACCCAGTACTTC.

V gene TRBV28 combines with J gene TRBJ2-5, with D unresolved. The CDR3 is 12 amino acids. Germline V lookup: CDR1 MDHEN, CDR2 SYDVKM. The ends were cut back, 6 bases at V and 3 bases at J, with 8 bases in the middle. The CDR3 DNA reads as TGTGCCAGCAGACCCCCCGAAGAGACCCAGTACTTC. Protein sequence: CASRPPEETQYF.

This clonotype showed up just a few times. CDR3: CASSYWREGYNEQFF. DNA for the CDR3: TGTGCCAGCAGTTACTGGCGGGAGGGCTACAATGAGCAGTTCTTC. The chain couples TRBV6-5 to TRBJ2-1; the match to TRBD2 covers 9 bases. CDR3 length equals 15 residues. V was clipped by 1 base and J by 3 bases; unmatched bases: 1. Germline assignment: CDR1 MNHEY and CDR2 SVGAGI.

The V call is TRBV5-1, the J call TRBJ2-1; 9 nucleotides line up with TRBD2. Looked up from germline, CDR1 is SGHRS and CDR2 is YFSETQ. This CDR3 comprises 15 residues. The ends lost 0 bases at V and 9 bases at J; junction bases unmatched: 7. CDR3 nucleotides: TGCGCCAGCAGCTTGGGTTTAGCGGGGGACGGTGAGCAGTTCTTC. As protein: CASSLGLAGDGEQFF.

The chain is built from TRBV7-2 and TRBJ2-5; the match to TRBD2 covers 12 bases. The germline V gene encodes CDR1 SGHTA and CDR2 FQGNSA. The V segment lost 6 bases and the J segment 1 base; nucleotides outside the gene matches: 3. The CDR3 length is 15 residues. This CDR3 reads CASSPTSGSQETQYF. CDR3 in DNA: TGTGCCAGCAGTCCGACTAGCGGGAGCCAAGAGACCCAGTACTTC.

The chain is built from TRBV7-2 and TRBJ2-3, with 10 bases that match TRBD1. The junction had 3 bases not matched to a gene; V was cut back by 4 bases and J by 5 bases. This CDR3 is 14 amino acids long. CDR1 is SGHTA and CDR2 is FQGNSA in the germline V gene. CDR3 nucleotides: TGTGCCAGCAGCTCGGGACAGGGGAGAGATACGCAGTATTTT. This translates into CASSSGQGRDTQYF.

J is TRBJ1-2 and V is TRBV5-6; D not resolved. The germline V gene has CDR1 SGHDT and CDR2 YYEEEE. V shed 1 base and J shed 4 bases, with 11 bases lying between them. The CDR3 sequence is 14 residues long. The CDR3 region has the DNA TGTGCCAGCAGCTTGCAGGTGTGGGGCTATGGCTACACCTTC. Amino acid sequence: CASSLQVWGYGYTF.

The rearrangement uses TRBV12-3 or TRBV12-4 and TRBJ2-3, with TRBD2 identical over 7 bases. J lost 2 bases, V lost 3 bases, and 17 bases had no gene match. This CDR3 is built from 19 residues. Here the CDR3 DNA reads TGTGCCAGCAGTTTTCGGCCGAGGCTACTAGCGAGAGACACAGATACGCAGTATTTT. This codes for CASSFRPRLLARDTDTQYF.

This clonotype turned up a few times. The CDR3 DNA sequence: TGTGCCAGCAGCTTATCCCTAGCGGGAGATCAGTCCTACAATGAGCAGTTCTTC. This codes for CASSLSLAGDQSYNEQFF. The chain carries TRBV11-1 and TRBJ2-1, with TRBD2 matching 10 bases. Trimming took 2 bases from V and 1 from J; bases not matched to a gene: 8. CDR1 and CDR2 from the germline V gene are SGHAT and FQDESV (reference sequence). This CDR3 comprises 18 residues.

The chain joins TRBV12-3 or TRBV12-4 to TRBJ2-7, with D unresolved. V dropped 1 base and J dropped 6 bases, with 13 bases sitting between them. The CDR3 loop spans 14 amino acids. The CDR3 protein is CASSLGQDLREQYF. The CDR3 DNA reads TGTGCCAGCAGTTTAGGCCAGGATCTACGCGAGCAGTACTTC.

This clonotype was seen repeatedly, ten times or more. This chain links TRBV6-1 with TRBJ2-4; tentatively, D is TRBD1 (6 bases). Trimming removed 5 bases at V and 9 bases at J, with 14 bases between. The CDR3 consists of 13 residues. The germline gives CDR1 MNHNS, CDR2 SASEGT. CDR3 nucleotides: TGTGCCAGCAGTCAAACAGGGTCCGGCATTCAGTACTTC. As protein: CASSQTGSGIQYF.

The gene calls are TRBV4-3 and TRBJ1-2; 7 bases map to TRBD1. Per the germline V gene, CDR1 is LGHNA and CDR2 is YSLEER. Trimming at V came to 2 bases and at J to 0 bases, leaving 12 bases not matched to a gene. There are 18 residues in the CDR3. CDR3 sequence: CASSQSFPGGATNYGYTF. The CDR3 DNA follows: TGCGCCAGCAGCCAATCGTTTCCAGGGGGGGCGACTAACTATGGCTACACCTTC.

This clonotype was detected a few times. The rearrangement uses TRBV20-1 and TRBJ1-3; 7 bases are a match to TRBD1. The CDR3 extends over 18 amino acids. CDR1 and CDR2 from the germline V gene are DFQATT and SNEGSKA (reference sequence). The trim removed 0 bases at V and 0 bases at J, leaving 11 bases unmatched. In DNA form, the CDR3 reads TGCAGTGCTAGAGATCCGGGACAGATAATTAGCTCTGGAAACACCATATATTTT. Its translation is CSARDPGQIISSGNTIYF.

This clonotype has a handful of counts. V gene TRBV7-2 combines with J gene TRBJ1-3, with D perhaps TRBD1 (5 bases). The CDR3 covers 14 residues. V dropped 5 bases and J dropped 4 bases, with 12 bases sitting between them. Per the germline V gene, CDR1 is SGHTA and CDR2 is FQGNSA. CDR3 nucleotides: TGTGCCAGCAGCGTAGTGGCAGGGGGAAACACCATATATTTT. Protein sequence: CASSVVAGGNTIYF. The variable domain in full, with the rest retrieved from reference TRBV7-2 and TRBJ1-3, is GAGVSQSPSNKVTEKGKDVELRCDPISGHTALYWYRQSLGQGLEFLIYFQGNSAPDKSGLPSDRFSAERTGGSVSTLTIQRTQQEDSAVYLCASSVVAGGNTIYFGEGSWLTVV.

There are a few counts of this clonotype. CDR3 in amino acids: CSANPVPESGGYNSYEQYF. Here the CDR3 DNA reads TGCAGTGCTAACCCCGTTCCAGAAAGCGGGGGGTACAACTCCTACGAGCAGTACTTC. The chain combines TRBV20-1 with TRBJ2-7; TRBD2 aligns across 9 bases. The CDR3 spans 19 residues. The V gene's germline CDR1 is DFQATT and CDR2 SNEGSKA (reference sequence). J gave up 0 bases and V 4 bases, and 19 bases lay outside the gene matches.